A single sample gave rise to the 10 T cell receptor beta chains below, sequenced in a study of coeliac disease. TCRdb's copy holds only in-frame clones and misses some; the assay was immunoSEQ multiplex PCR. Of thousands of clones detected, over 60% appear once; the ten largest clones hold roughly 6%. The source material was lamina propria lymphocytes from the gut. The source of these receptors is a man under 40 with celiac disease.

In its sample, this clone was seen a few times. The chain joins TRBV27 to TRBJ2-7; 9 bases match TRBD2. The V gene end was trimmed by 7 bases and the J gene end by 4 bases; junction bases not matched to a gene: 14. This CDR3 has 16 residues. Germline CDR1 and CDR2: MNHEY and SMNVEV (reference sequence). CDR3 DNA: TGTGCCAGCAAGGCTAGCGGGAAGGTAAGACCGTACGAGCAGTACTTC. Translated: CASKASGKVRPYEQYF.

The chain couples TRBV10-3 to TRBJ2-7; 8 nucleotides agree with TRBD1. This CDR3 has 17 amino acids. The ends lost 0 bases at V and 4 bases at J; junction bases unmatched: 11. Germline V lookup: CDR1 ENHRY, CDR2 SYGVKD. The CDR3: CAISESGVGTGFYEQYF. The CDR3 nucleotides are TGTGCCATCAGTGAGTCCGGTGTAGGGACAGGCTTTTACGAGCAGTACTTC.

This clone was observed a handful of times. The rearrangement joins TRBV18 to TRBJ2-2; D may be TRBD1 (6 bases). This CDR3 region has 17 residues. V was shortened by 6 bases and J by 4 bases, with 21 bases between the two germline ends. Germline-derived CDR1 and CDR2 are KGHSH and LQKENI. CDR3 sequence reads: CASSPQNSNRATGELFF. DNA of the CDR3: TGTGCCAGCTCCCCCCAGAACAGCAACAGGGCCACCGGGGAGCTGTTTTTT.

The chain combines TRBV2 with TRBJ1-2; 8 bases match TRBD1. V lost 6 bases and J lost 4; bases outside the gene matches: 10. CDR3 size: 15 residues. The germline gives CDR1 SNHLY, CDR2 FYNNEI. CDR3 sequence reads: CASRQGVDRAYGYTF. CDR3 bases: TGTGCCAGCAGGCAAGGGGTGGACAGGGCCTATGGCTACACCTTC.

This chain joins TRBV27 and TRBJ1-2; possibly TRBD1 for D (6 bases). Trimming stripped 6 bases from V and 5 bases from J, with 16 bases between. CDR3 length equals 14 residues. Per the germline V gene, CDR1 is MNHEY and CDR2 is SMNVEV (reference sequence). The CDR3 sequence is CASSKSQGGYGYTF. The CDR3 bases are TGTGCCAGCAGCAAATCACAGGGAGGGTATGGCTACACCTTC.

The chain recombines TRBV4-2 with TRBJ2-2; possible D gene TRBD2, 6 bases. Looked up from germline, CDR1 is LGHNA and CDR2 is YNFKEQ. The CDR3 runs to 17 residues. V gave up 0 bases and J gave up 4 bases, with 15 bases separating them. CDR3 protein: CASSQDYGGRVTGELFF. Here the CDR3 DNA reads TGTGCCAGCAGCCAAGATTACGGAGGGCGGGTCACCGGGGAGCTGTTTTTT.

V usage is TRBV28 and J usage is TRBJ2-1; 7 bases map to TRBD2. V lost 6 bases and J lost 7; bases outside the gene matches: 15. Per germline, CDR1 MDHEN and CDR2 SYDVKM. The CDR3 length is 16 residues. CDR3 protein: CASSAHPTGGRNEQFF. CDR3 nucleotides: TGTGCCAGCAGCGCCCACCCGACGGGGGGTAGGAATGAGCAGTTCTTC. The full variable domain, completed using reference TRBV28 and TRBJ2-1, is DVKVTQSSRYLVKRTGEKVFLECVQDMDHENMFWYRQDPGLGLRLIYFSYDVKMKEKGDIPEGYSVSREKKERFSLILESASTNQTSMYLCASSAHPTGGRNEQFFGPGTRLTVL.

This chain joins TRBV25-1 and TRBJ2-7; TRBD1 matches at 8 bases. The germline CDR1 and CDR2 sequences are MGHDK and SYGVNS. The V and J ends lost 4 bases and 4 bases, in that order; junction bases with no gene match: 3. CDR3 length: 13 residues. CDR3 sequence reads: CASSAGGGYEQYF. The DNA of the CDR3 is TGTGCCAGCAGTGCAGGGGGCGGTTACGAGCAGTACTTC.

The V and J genes are TRBV7-3 and TRBJ2-3, with TRBD2 as a possible D gene (6 bases). V was pared by 5 bases and J by 3 bases, with 9 bases between. The CDR3 consists of 13 residues. The germline V gene has CDR1 SGHTA and CDR2 FQGTGA. The CDR3 protein is CASSARGTDTQYF. DNA for the CDR3: TGTGCCAGCAGCGCACGGGGGACAGATACGCAGTATTTT.

The chain couples TRBV7-3 to TRBJ2-1, with D perhaps matching TRBD1 (7 bases). This CDR3 region has 16 residues. The germline V gene has CDR1 SGHTA and CDR2 FQGTGA. V gave up 4 bases and J gave up 4 bases, with 17 bases separating them. The CDR3 protein is CASSYGGTDFYNEQFF. The CDR3 DNA follows: TGTGCCAGCAGCTATGGGGGGACAGATTTTTACAATGAGCAGTTCTTC. The full variable domain, completed using reference TRBV7-3 and TRBJ2-1, is GAGVSQTPSNKVTEKGKYVELRCDPISGHTALYWYRQSLGQGPEFLIYFQGTGAADDSGLPNDRFFAVRPEGSVSTLKIQRTERGDSAVYLCASSYGGTDFYNEQFFGPGTRLTVL.